These T cell receptor beta chains were read from a single sample in a study of blood T cell repertoires in COVID-19. Sequencing was performed with immunoSEQ multiplex PCR; in TCRdb, only in-frame clones are kept and a portion is missing. This table holds about 200,000 clones, around 80% found once. Specimen: PBMCs or T cells enriched from blood (not recorded which). Receptors originate from a woman in her 40s with acute COVID-19. Both conserved end residues are part of each CDR3. A D gene is named only where the DNA matches it firmly. Some rows have no size entry. The others give once, few or many, or a class for an expanded clone.

TGTGCCAGCTCACCGGGACAGGATAATTCACCCCTCCACTTT	CASSPGQDNSPLHF	TRBD1	NA	TRBV18	TRBJ1-6	14
TGCGCCAGCAGCCAAGATGAACAGGGTCTGGGCTACACCTTC	CASSQDEQGLGYTF	NA	few	TRBV4-1	TRBJ1-2	14
TGTGCCAGCAGTTTCACCCCGGTTGAAGCTTTCTTT	CASSFTPVEAFF	NA	few	TRBV12-3/TRBV12-4	TRBJ1-1	12
TGCGCCAGCAGCTTGAGTACGGGGGGCAGTTCACCCCTCCACTTT	CASSLSTGGSSPLHF	NA	few	TRBV5-1	TRBJ1-6	15
TGTGCCAGCAGCTTCGATGGGGGGGGAAACACCATATATTTT	CASSFDGGGNTIYF	NA	NA	TRBV11-2	TRBJ1-3	14
TGTGCCAGCAGTTGGGGACAGGGGATCGTCACAGATACGCAGTATTTT	CASSWGQGIVTDTQYF	TRBD1	NA	TRBV27	TRBJ2-3	16
TGTGCCAGCTCACCACCCTGGGGCAGCTCCTACGAGCAGTACTTC	CASSPPWGSSYEQYF	NA	NA	TRBV18	TRBJ2-7	15
TGTGCCAGCAGCTTGGCAGGACAGGGCAGCAACACCATATATTTT	CASSLAGQGSNTIYF	TRBD1	NA	TRBV5-6	TRBJ1-3	15
TGTGCCAGCAGTGAAGTATGGTCGGGAGACAGGGTTATTACAGATACGCAGTATTTT	CASSEVWSGDRVITDTQYF	NA	NA	TRBV2	TRBJ2-3	19
TGTGCCAGCAGCCAAGATCGGGTAGTCGCGGGTGAGCAGTACTTC	CASSQDRVVAGEQYF	NA	NA	TRBV3-1/TRBV3-2	TRBJ2-7	15
TGTGCCCTTCGGGGGGTCTACTACGAGCAGTACTTC	CALRGVYYEQYF	TRBD2	NA	TRBV30	TRBJ2-7	12
TGTGCCAGCAGTCTCCCGGGAGAAGCTTTCTTT	CASSLPGEAFF	NA	NA	TRBV12-3/TRBV12-4	TRBJ1-1	11
TGTGCCAGCAGCCCAGGCAGGGTAGGGATTAGCAATCAGCCCCAGCATTTT	CASSPGRVGISNQPQHF	NA	NA	TRBV7-9	TRBJ1-5	17
TGTGCCTGGAGTTCCCGGACTAGCGGGAGCTACGAGCAGTACTTC	CAWSSRTSGSYEQYF	TRBD2	once	TRBV30	TRBJ2-7	15
TGTGCCAGTAGTATAGGTCTAGCGGGGGGGCGGTCAGATACGCAGTATTTT	CASSIGLAGGRSDTQYF	TRBD2	NA	TRBV19	TRBJ2-3	17
TGTGCCAGCAGGTTCAACTCCGACCGACAAACGAATCAGCCCCAGCATTTT	CASRFNSDRQTNQPQHF	NA	NA	TRBV2	TRBJ1-5	17
TGTGCCAGCTCACCACGGGACAGGGGCCGGAACACTGAAGCTTTCTTT	CASSPRDRGRNTEAFF	TRBD1	NA	TRBV18	TRBJ1-1	16
TGTGCCAGTAGCCGACAGGGTTTGATCGCTTTCTTT	CASSRQGLIAFF	TRBD1	NA	TRBV19	TRBJ1-1	12
TGTGCCAGCAGTTTACAGGAATCGGTAAACACTGAAGCTTTCTTT	CASSLQESVNTEAFF	NA	NA	TRBV6-5	TRBJ1-1	15
TGTGCCAGCAGCGCTTCGGGAATTAGCGGGAATGAGCAGTTCTTC	CASSASGISGNEQFF	TRBD2	NA	TRBV27	TRBJ2-1	15
TGTGCCAGTAGTATCGAACTAGCGGACTACGAGCAGTACTTC	CASSIELADYEQYF	TRBD2	NA	TRBV19	TRBJ2-7	14
TGTGCCAGCAGTTTTTGGACAGGGGCTAATGAAAAACTGTTTTTT	CASSFWTGANEKLFF	TRBD1	NA	TRBV27	TRBJ1-4	15
TGTGCCAGCAGCTCCTTTTCGACAGGATACAATGAGCAGTTCTTC	CASSSFSTGYNEQFF	NA	few	TRBV7-2	TRBJ2-1	15
TGCAGCGTTTCGGACAGGGGGCTTTCTGGGGCCAACGTCCTGACTTTC	CSVSDRGLSGANVLTF	TRBD1	NA	TRBV29-1	TRBJ2-6	16
TGCGCCAGCAGCTTGGGCCAGGGGGGTACAGATACGCAGTATTTT	CASSLGQGGTDTQYF	NA	NA	TRBV5-1	TRBJ2-3	15
TGTGCCAGCAGTTTATTTCGGGGAGCCTATTCCGGCTACACCTTC	CASSLFRGAYSGYTF	NA	NA	TRBV27	TRBJ1-2	15
TGTGCCAGTACTCTGAACACTGAAGCTTTCTTT	CASTLNTEAFF	NA	NA	TRBV19	TRBJ1-1	11
TGTGCCAGCAGCTCGGGGAGGGTAAGCAATCAGCCCCAGCATTTT	CASSSGRVSNQPQHF	NA	many	TRBV7-8	TRBJ1-5	15